This TCR beta chain was captured by sequencing in a study of cytomegalovirus exposure and HLA in healthy donors. General study points: It was fewer than 200 TCR beta chains that were listed as cytomegalovirus-associated. According to a later analysis, TCR clusters from the first cohort tended to co-occur in the roughly 130 validation repertoires.

About this clone: Its antigen is not identified.

TCRdb's copy holds only in-frame clones and misses some; the assay was immunoSEQ multiplex PCR. The table lists about 130,000 clones, just under 95% of them singletons, with less than 1.5% in the top ten. The CDR3 has 14 residues. From germline, CDR1 is MGHRA and CDR2 YSYEKL. The V gene lost 4 bases and the J gene lost 13 bases, with 22 bases spanning the gap. The sequencing input was PBMCs. The sequence was collected from a woman aged 18-35 years in good health and CMV-seronegative. V usage is TRBV4-1 and J usage is TRBJ1-2; weak D call: TRBD1 (6 bases). The CDR3 sequence: CASSLEADRRYCTF. DNA for the CDR3: TGCGCCAGCAGCCTTGAAGCAGACAGGCGTTACTGCACCTTC.